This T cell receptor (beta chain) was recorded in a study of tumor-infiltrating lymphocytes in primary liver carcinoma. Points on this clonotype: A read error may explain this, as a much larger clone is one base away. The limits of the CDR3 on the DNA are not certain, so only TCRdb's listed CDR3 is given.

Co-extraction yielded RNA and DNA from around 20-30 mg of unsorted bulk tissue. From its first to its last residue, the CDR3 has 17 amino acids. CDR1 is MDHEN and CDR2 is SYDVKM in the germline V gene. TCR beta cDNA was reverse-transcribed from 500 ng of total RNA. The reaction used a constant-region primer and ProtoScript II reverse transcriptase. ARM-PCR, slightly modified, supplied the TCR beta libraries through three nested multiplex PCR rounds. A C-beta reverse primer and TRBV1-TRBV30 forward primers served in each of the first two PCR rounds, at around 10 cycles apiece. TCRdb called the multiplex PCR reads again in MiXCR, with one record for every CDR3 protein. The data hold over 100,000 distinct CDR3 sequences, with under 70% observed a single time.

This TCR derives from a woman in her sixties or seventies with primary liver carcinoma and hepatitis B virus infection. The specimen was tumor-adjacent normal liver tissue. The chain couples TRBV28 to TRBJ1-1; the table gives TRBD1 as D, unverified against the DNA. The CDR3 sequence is CASTKAPVGQGTTEDFF.